The 31 T cell receptor beta chains below come from one sample, sequenced in a study of blood T cell repertoires in COVID-19. Produced via immunoSEQ multiplex PCR; TCRdb's table is partial and in-frame only. Of a few hundred thousand clones in the sample, approximately 90% were seen once. Sequenced input: PBMCs or T cells enriched from blood (not recorded which). These receptor sequences come from a young man with acute COVID-19.

The J gene is TRBJ2-5, the V gene TRBV28, with 15 bases aligning to TRBD2. CDR1 and CDR2 (germline): MDHEN, SYDVKM. The CDR3 totals 15 residues. J lost 5 bases, V lost 4 bases, and 2 bases had no gene match. The CDR3 DNA sequence: TGTGCCAGCAGTTCCGGGACTAGCGGGGGGGAGACCCAGTACTTC. Protein product: CASSSGTSGGETQYF.

Only one count was recorded for this clone. V and J are TRBV9 and TRBJ2-1; TRBD2 matches at 9 bases. Unmatched junction bases numbered 8, after V lost 3 bases and J lost 7 bases. In germline, CDR1 is SGDLS, CDR2 YYNGEE. The CDR3 is made up of 15 amino acids. The CDR3 DNA reads TGTGCCAGCAGCGGTAGCGGGAGCGCGGTTAATGAGCAGTTCTTC. Translating gives CASSGSGSAVNEQFF.

The V and J genes are TRBV7-2 and TRBJ2-2; the D is unclear. The CDR3 totals 17 residues. The V gene's germline CDR1 is SGHTA and CDR2 FQGNSA. With 1 base removed from V and 3 bases from J, the gap between germline ends came to 15 bases. The CDR3 DNA sequence: TGTGCCAGCAGCTTAGAGCCCCAAGCGTGGGACACCGGGGAGCTGTTTTTT. It specifies CASSLEPQAWDTGELFF.

V gene TRBV19 combines with J gene TRBJ1-5; possibly TRBD1 for D (6 bases). Trimming stripped 3 bases from V and 0 bases from J, with 12 bases between. Germline V gene sequence: CDR1 LNHDA, CDR2 SQIVND (reference sequence). This CDR3 comprises 16 residues. The CDR3 bases are TGTGCCAGTAGTATGGGACATACCTATAGCAATCAGCCCCAGCATTTT. This codes for CASSMGHTYSNQPQHF.

This chain uses TRBV5-1 with TRBJ2-7; 7 nucleotides match TRBD1. V dropped 0 bases and J dropped 0; count of bases not matched to a gene: 3. Germline-derived CDR1 and CDR2 are SGHRS and YFSETQ. The CDR3 runs 15 residues. CDR3 bases: TGCGCCAGCAGCTTGGAGGGACAGCCCTCCTACGAGCAGTACTTC. This sequence encodes CASSLEGQPSYEQYF.

The chain joins TRBV6-5 to TRBJ1-2, with 12 nucleotides matching TRBD1. In germline, CDR1 is MNHEY, CDR2 SVGAGI. The V gene end was trimmed by 6 bases and the J gene end by 4 bases; junction bases not matched to a gene: 6. The CDR3 has 15 residues. The CDR3 bases are TGTGCCAGCAGACCGGGACAGGGGGCCTTCTATGGCTACACCTTC. Translated, it gives CASRPGQGAFYGYTF.

The rearrangement uses TRBV4-3 and TRBJ2-2, with TRBD1 matching 9 bases. Per the germline V gene, CDR1 is LGHNA and CDR2 is YSLEER. J gave up 4 bases and V 4 bases, and 4 bases lay outside the gene matches. The CDR3 is made up of 15 amino acids. As DNA, the CDR3 is TGCGCCAGCAGCCCGGGACAGGGACGCACCGGGGAGCTGTTTTTT. It codes for CASSPGQGRTGELFF.

J is TRBJ2-7 and V is TRBV19; D gene ambiguous. With 5 bases removed from V and 3 bases from J, the gap between germline ends came to 14 bases. CDR1 LNHDA and CDR2 SQIVND come from the germline V gene (reference sequence). CDR3 length: 14 residues. For the CDR3, the DNA is TGTGCCAGTAGTCCCCTAGGTTCCGACTACGAGCAGTACTTC. The encoded protein is CASSPLGSDYEQYF.

The chain joins TRBV11-2 to TRBJ2-7; D may be TRBD1 (7 bases). Trimming left V 4 bases short and J 0 bases short, with 19 bases between. There are 17 residues in the CDR3. Germline CDR1 and CDR2: SGHAT and FQNNGV. The CDR3, as DNA: TGTGCCAGCAGCTCGTCTCGCGGGACAGTTGACTCCTACGAGCAGTACTTC. It is translated as CASSSSRGTVDSYEQYF.

V gene TRBV2 combines with J gene TRBJ2-7; 7 bases match TRBD2. With V trimmed by 9 bases and J by 2 bases, 7 bases remained unmatched. CDR1 is SNHLY, CDR2 FYNNEI, per germline. The CDR3 loop spans 13 amino acids. CDR3 in DNA: TGTGCCAGTCGCGGGGAGGGTACCTACGAGCAGTACTTC. Amino acids: CASRGEGTYEQYF.

The CDR3 spells CASSQSNSPYEQYF. CDR3 DNA sequence: TGCGCCAGCAGTCAATCAAACAGCCCCTACGAGCAGTACTTC. The chain combines TRBV23-1 with TRBJ2-7; D gene ambiguous. TRBV23-1 falls under the ORF class, with uncertain function. This CDR3 is 14 amino acids long. Trimming stripped 0 bases from V and 2 bases from J, with 8 bases between.

CDR3 bases: TGTGCCATCAGTGAATCAGTCAGAGCGGGAGATACGCAGTATTTT. Amino acids: CAISESVRAGDTQYF. The rearrangement uses TRBV10-3 and TRBJ2-3; D may be TRBD2 (6 bases). CDR3 length: 15 amino acids. In germline, CDR1 is ENHRY, CDR2 SYGVKD. Trimming left V 3 bases short and J 5 bases short, with 15 bases between.

This chain links TRBV5-4 with TRBJ2-2; D might be TRBD2 (5 bases). The germline V gene has CDR1 SGHNT and CDR2 YYREEE (reference sequence). The CDR3 totals 15 residues. V lost 4 bases, J lost 6 bases, and 16 bases lay in between. For the CDR3, the DNA is TGTGCCAGCAGCCCTCTCGGGGAAGCGGCCGGGGAGCTGTTTTTT. Protein product: CASSPLGEAAGELFF.

The sample holds a few counts of this clone. The chain recombines TRBV4-2 with TRBJ1-6; 7 nucleotides line up with TRBD1. With V trimmed by 2 bases and J by 0 bases, 19 bases remained unmatched. CDR1 is LGHNA, CDR2 YNFKEQ, per germline. The CDR3 has 22 residues. The CDR3 DNA is TGTGCCAGCAGCCAACAAAATTGGGACAGTCCCCGATTAAGCTCCTATAATTCACCCCTCCACTTT. This translates into CASSQQNWDSPRLSSYNSPLHF.

This sequence joins TRBV27 and TRBJ1-5, with D unresolved. From germline, CDR1 is MNHEY and CDR2 SMNVEV (reference sequence). V was shortened by 0 bases and J by 9 bases, with 12 bases between the two germline ends. CDR3 length: 14 residues. Here the CDR3 DNA reads TGTGCCAGCAGTTTATCGCGGGAGTCTAGGCCCCAGCATTTT. Translated: CASSLSRESRPQHF.

This chain uses TRBV7-9 with TRBJ2-3; 16 bases are shared with TRBD2. From germline, CDR1 is SEHNR and CDR2 FQNEAQ (reference sequence). The V and J ends lost 7 bases and 6 bases, in that order; junction bases with no gene match: 10. There are 17 residues in the CDR3. CDR3 nucleotides: TGTGCCAGCAATAAAGCCGGGACTAGCGGGAGGGACGATACGCAGTATTTT. It encodes CASNKAGTSGRDDTQYF.

This chain joins TRBV18 and TRBJ2-4; D may be TRBD1 (5 bases). The CDR3 consists of 15 residues. Germline lookup yields CDR1 KGHSH and CDR2 LQKENI. With 2 bases removed from V and 4 bases from J, the gap between germline ends came to 12 bases. CDR3 nucleotide sequence: TGTGCCAGCTCACCAGAGACAGCAGTTAAAAACATTCAGTACTTC. It is translated as CASSPETAVKNIQYF.

This clone was seen a single time. The chain carries TRBV29-1 and TRBJ2-5; TRBD2 agrees at 9 bases. CDR3 length: 15 residues. CDR1 is SQVTM, CDR2 ANQGSEA, per germline. V shed 7 bases, J shed 0 bases, and the junction held 9 bases outside the gene matches. The chain's CDR3 is CSALPSGTNQETQYF. CDR3 in DNA: TGCAGCGCATTACCTAGCGGGACGAACCAAGAGACCCAGTACTTC.

The gene calls are TRBV28 and TRBJ2-7, with D perhaps matching TRBD2 (5 bases). V lost 7 bases and J lost 8, with 15 bases in between. The germline V gene has CDR1 MDHEN and CDR2 SYDVKM. The CDR3 has 12 amino acids. CDR3: CASNLSSNKQYF. CDR3 sequence (DNA): TGTGCCAGCAACCTCTCTAGCAACAAGCAGTACTTC.

This rearrangement joins TRBV5-4 to TRBJ2-3; TRBD1 aligns across 7 bases. CDR1 and CDR2 from the germline V gene are SGHNT and YYREEE (reference sequence). Trimming took 3 bases from V and 6 from J; bases not matched to a gene: 10. This CDR3 is built from 15 residues. The DNA for the CDR3 is TGTGCCAGCAGCTCGGGGACAGATTTGGTGGATACGCAGTATTTT. It codes for CASSSGTDLVDTQYF.

The V and J genes are TRBV19 and TRBJ2-7; possible D gene TRBD1, 6 bases. V lost 5 bases and J 0 bases, leaving 11 bases between the germline ends. The CDR3 is made up of 14 amino acids. Germline V gene data show CDR1 as LNHDA and CDR2 as SQIVND (reference sequence). CDR3 DNA: TGTGCCAGTAGTTCCGGACAGACCTCCTACGAGCAGTACTTC. It specifies CASSSGQTSYEQYF.

The chain has TRBV12-3 or TRBV12-4 and TRBJ1-2; 7 nucleotides align to TRBD1. This CDR3 region has 12 residues. Germline trimming cut 5 bases from V and 7 bases from J; bases unmatched to any gene: 4. The CDR3 nucleotides are TGTGCCAGCAGTGACAGGGATCGTGGCTACACCTTC. As protein: CASSDRDRGYTF.

The gene calls are TRBV6-4 and TRBJ2-3; D remains ambiguous. CDR1 is MRHNA, CDR2 SNTAGT, per germline. V was cut by 4 bases and J by 1 base, with 6 bases left in between. CDR3 length equals 13 residues. This CDR3 reads CASSAARTDTQYF. In DNA form, the CDR3 reads TGTGCCAGCAGTGCAGCGCGCACAGATACGCAGTATTTT.

The CDR3 DNA reads TGTGCCAGTAGTGTCGGACAGGGGAATGAGCAGTTCTTC. Protein: CASSVGQGNEQFF. This chain connects TRBV19 to TRBJ2-1; 9 bases map to TRBD1. CDR3 length: 13 amino acids. The junction had 3 bases not matched to a gene; V was cut back by 5 bases and J by 7 bases. Germline CDR1 and CDR2: LNHDA and SQIVND (reference sequence).

The V and J genes are TRBV6-2 or TRBV6-3 and TRBJ1-2; TRBD1 agrees at 7 bases. V was pared by 6 bases and J by 5 bases, with 18 bases of the junction left unmatched. Germline V gives CDR1 MNHEY, CDR2 SVGEGT. The CDR3 spans 17 residues. The CDR3 loop is CASSETQKPGQNYGYTF. The DNA of the CDR3 is TGTGCCAGCAGCGAGACGCAAAAACCGGGACAGAATTATGGCTACACCTTC.

The chain is built from TRBV18 and TRBJ2-7; the match to TRBD1 covers 8 bases. The CDR3 runs 15 residues. Germline-derived CDR1 and CDR2 are KGHSH and LQKENI. J gave up 0 bases and V 3 bases, and 4 bases lay outside the gene matches. In nucleotides, the CDR3 is TGTGCCAGCTCACCCGACAGGGGAATCTCCTACGAGCAGTACTTC. Translation gives CASSPDRGISYEQYF.

CDR3 residues: CASTPTLNTEAFF. CDR3 DNA sequence: TGTGCCAGCACCCCGACATTGAACACTGAAGCTTTCTTT. The chain joins TRBV6-5 to TRBJ1-1; D is undetermined. Between the trimmed V and J ends, which lost 7 bases and 0 bases, there was a span of 9 bases. The CDR3 spans 13 residues. CDR1 and CDR2 from the germline V gene are MNHEY and SVGAGI.

The chain carries TRBV19 and TRBJ1-5; D unresolved. The germline V gene encodes CDR1 LNHDA and CDR2 SQIVND (reference sequence). Trimming removed 4 bases from V and 0 bases from J, with 10 bases in between. This CDR3 has 15 amino acids. The CDR3 DNA follows: TGTGCCAGTAGTACAGTGGCCTCTAGCAATCAGCCCCAGCATTTT. Translation: CASSTVASSNQPQHF.

This chain connects TRBV2 to TRBJ2-3; maybe TRBD2 (5 bases). Trimming shortened V by 3 bases and J by 0 bases, and 10 bases separated the two germline ends. This CDR3 spans 15 amino acids. Germline V CDR1 and CDR2: SNHLY, FYNNEI. Here the CDR3 DNA reads TGTGCCAGCAGTGATGAAGGGAGTAGCACAGATACGCAGTATTTT. This translates into CASSDEGSSTDTQYF.

The rearrangement uses TRBV28 and TRBJ2-7; D possibly corresponds to TRBD1 (6 bases). CDR1 is MDHEN and CDR2 is SYDVKM in the germline V gene. V was shortened by 1 base and J by 5 bases, with 12 bases between the two germline ends. The length of the CDR3 is 14 residues. The CDR3 DNA follows: TGTGCCAGCAGTTTATTCGACAGGTTGGACGAGCAGTACTTC. It is translated as CASSLFDRLDEQYF.

The V gene is TRBV29-1, the J gene TRBJ1-1, with D possibly being TRBD1 (5 bases). Germline V CDR1 and CDR2: SQVTM, ANQGSEA. CDR3 length equals 11 residues. Trimming stripped 2 bases from V and 12 bases from J, with 13 bases between. The CDR3 DNA follows: TGCAGCGTTGAACAGGACACGAACACTTTCTTT. It translates to CSVEQDTNTFF.